The 27 T cell receptor beta chains below were found in one sample sequenced in a study of blood T cell repertoires in COVID-19. Profiled with immunoSEQ multiplex PCR; TCRdb holds only in-frame clones, not every one. The table lists roughly 66,000 clones, 82% of them singletons. The sequencing sample was made of peripheral blood. The origin of the receptors is a man in his sixties with acute or convalescent COVID-19.

The chain employs TRBV3-1 (or the pseudogene TRBV3-2) and TRBJ1-2; D gene uncertain. This CDR3 comprises 14 residues. V lost 4 bases, J lost 8 bases, and 17 bases lay in between. Germline assignment: CDR1 LGHDT and CDR2 YNNKEL (reference sequence). CDR3 nucleotides: TGTGCCAGCAGCCCCGGAATGAGGGTAGGAGGCTACACCTTC. Protein: CASSPGMRVGGYTF.

The CDR3 DNA follows: TGTGCCAGCAGTCGGGGGTCTGGAAACACCATATATTTT. Its translation: CASSRGSGNTIYF. This chain uses TRBV7-2 with TRBJ1-3; TRBD1 is a possible D gene (5 bases). Germline V gene sequence: CDR1 SGHTA, CDR2 FQGNSA. This CDR3 has 13 amino acids. V was cut by 6 bases and J by 1 base, with 7 bases left in between.

This clone was found a few times. This chain connects TRBV29-1 to TRBJ2-1; 8 bases agree with TRBD1. The CDR3 has 17 amino acids. The germline V gene has CDR1 SQVTM and CDR2 ANQGSEA. After removal of 6 bases from V and 3 bases from J, the junction contained 16 bases not matched to a gene. The CDR3 loop is CSVVEGRGHTNYNEQFF. DNA for the CDR3: TGCAGCGTGGTTGAGGGCAGGGGGCACACAAACTACAATGAGCAGTTCTTC.

The rearrangement uses TRBV30 and TRBJ1-6; tentative D call: TRBD1 (5 bases). V was cut by 2 bases and J by 7 bases, with 9 bases left in between. CDR3 length: 13 amino acids. Germline V lookup: CDR1 GTSNPN, CDR2 SVGIG (reference sequence). CDR3 coding DNA: TGTGCCTGGAGTACTGGGGCCAATTCACCCCTCCACTTT. Translating it yields CAWSTGANSPLHF. Based on the CDR3 plus reference TRBV30 and TRBJ1-6, the full variable domain is SQTIHQWPATLVQPVGSPLSLECTVEGTSNPNLYWYRQAAGRGLQLLFYSVGIGQISSEVPQNLSASRPQDRQFILSSKKLLLSDSGFYLCAWSTGANSPLHFGNGTRLTVT.

J is TRBJ2-6 and V is TRBV7-2; D gene uncertain. This CDR3 has 14 amino acids. Germline CDR1 is SGHTA and CDR2 is FQGNSA. V was trimmed by 4 bases and J by 3 bases, leaving 7 bases between them. The CDR3 bases are TGTGCCAGCAGCTCAGTATTTGGGGCCAACGTCCTGACTTTC. Translation gives CASSSVFGANVLTF. Based on the CDR3 plus reference TRBV7-2 and TRBJ2-6, the full variable domain is GAGVSQSPSNKVTEKGKDVELRCDPISGHTALYWYRQSLGQGLEFLIYFQGNSAPDKSGLPSDRFSAERTGGSVSTLTIQRTQQEDSAVYLCASSSVFGANVLTFGAGSRLTVL.

V is TRBV11-3 and J is TRBJ1-6, with D unclear. V was cut by 4 bases and J by 5 bases, with 15 bases left in between. Per germline, CDR1 SGHNT and CDR2 YENEEA. The CDR3 has 16 amino acids. In nucleotides, the CDR3 is TGTGCCAGCAGCTCCGGGCCCGCCGGGGATAATTCACCCCTCCACTTT. Encoded protein: CASSSGPAGDNSPLHF.

The chain carries TRBV11-1 and TRBJ1-2; no clear D. CDR3 length: 15 residues. The germline V gene has CDR1 SGHAT and CDR2 FQDESV (reference sequence). The ends were cut back, 5 bases at V and 7 bases at J, with 20 bases in the middle. CDR3 amino acids: CASSLEDHPLSGYTF. CDR3 DNA: TGTGCCAGCAGCCTGGAGGACCACCCTCTGAGTGGCTACACCTTC.

This chain joins TRBV25-1 and TRBJ1-6, with D perhaps matching TRBD1 (5 bases). The CDR3 consists of 12 residues. The V end lost 8 bases, the J end lost 8 bases, and 10 bases lay between the germline ends. Germline CDR1 reads MGHDK; CDR2 reads SYGVNS. As DNA, the CDR3 is TGTGCCAGCGGGGCAGACCATTCACCCCTCCACTTT. Its protein product is CASGADHSPLHF.

This sequence joins TRBV19 and TRBJ2-2; D uncertain. CDR1 is LNHDA, CDR2 SQIVND, per germline (reference sequence). The V end was cut by 1 base, the J end by 1 base, with 7 bases between. The CDR3 is 15 amino acids. CDR3 sequence (DNA): TGTGCCAGTAGTATAGCTAACAGGAACACCGGGGAGCTGTTTTTT. Protein sequence: CASSIANRNTGELFF.

The rearrangement links TRBV11-2 to TRBJ2-2, with 7 bases identical to TRBD2. The CDR3 covers 14 residues. J lost 6 bases, V lost 0 bases, and 1 base had no gene match. CDR1 SGHAT and CDR2 FQNNGV come from the germline V gene. CDR3 sequence: CASSLEGRAGELFF. CDR3 nucleotide sequence: TGTGCCAGCAGCTTAGAAGGGAGGGCCGGGGAGCTGTTTTTT.

The chain uses TRBV7-2 and TRBJ2-7; weak D call: TRBD2 (5 bases). Per the germline V gene, CDR1 is SGHTA and CDR2 is FQGNSA. V lost 5 bases, J lost 4 bases, and 12 bases lay in between. This CDR3 contains 13 residues. CDR3 sequence: CASSPRLAYEQYF. Here the CDR3 DNA reads TGTGCCAGCAGCCCCCGGCTAGCTTACGAGCAGTACTTC.

This clone turned up a few times. The J gene is TRBJ2-1, the V gene TRBV2; D might be TRBD1 (6 bases). Germline V gene sequence: CDR1 SNHLY, CDR2 FYNNEI. Trimming took off 5 bases at V and 5 bases at J, with 16 bases between the two ends. This CDR3 is 15 amino acids long. The CDR3 reads CASSRTGLGDNEQFF. The CDR3 DNA reads TGTGCCAGCAGTAGAACAGGGCTAGGTGACAATGAGCAGTTCTTC. Full variable domain (missing parts from reference TRBV2 and TRBJ2-1): EPEVTQTPSHQVTQMGQEVILRCVPISNHLYFYWYRQILGQKVEFLVSFYNNEISEKSEIFDDQFSVERPDGSNFTLKIRSTKLEDSAMYFCASSRTGLGDNEQFFGPGTRLTVL.

This clone was picked up one time. The chain links TRBV5-1 to TRBJ1-4; 10 bases fit TRBD1. The junction had 5 bases not matched to a gene; V was cut back by 1 base and J by 5 bases. Germline assignment: CDR1 SGHRS and CDR2 YFSETQ. The CDR3 runs to 16 residues. CDR3 bases: TGCGCCAGCAGCTTGTCCGCGGGACAGGGGAATGAAAAACTGTTTTTT. This translates into CASSLSAGQGNEKLFF. Based on the CDR3 plus reference TRBV5-1 and TRBJ1-4, the full variable domain is KAGVTQTPRYLIKTRGQQVTLSCSPISGHRSVSWYQQTPGQGLQFLFEYFSETQRNKGNFPGRFSGRQFSNSRSEMNVSTLELGDSALYLCASSLSAGQGNEKLFFGSGTQLSVL.

This rearrangement joins TRBV11-2 to TRBJ2-7; 10 bases agree with TRBD1. CDR1 and CDR2 (germline): SGHAT, FQNNGV. Trimming at V came to 5 bases and at J to 5 bases, leaving 6 bases not matched to a gene. CDR3 length: 14 residues. This CDR3 is CASSPTGQGNEQYF. The CDR3 DNA follows: TGTGCCAGCAGCCCTACGGGACAGGGGAACGAGCAGTACTTC.

This chain uses TRBV29-1 with TRBJ2-5; 8 nucleotides align to TRBD2. The CDR3 length is 13 residues. J lost 2 bases, V lost 4 bases, and 3 bases had no gene match. Germline assignment: CDR1 SQVTM and CDR2 ANQGSEA. As DNA, the CDR3 is TGCAGCGTTGTCACTAGCGGTCAAGAGACCCAGTACTTC. Its translation: CSVVTSGQETQYF. Combining the CDR3 with reference TRBV29-1 and TRBJ2-5 gives the whole variable domain SAVISQKPSRDICQRGTSLTIQCQVDSQVTMMFWYRQQPGQSLTLIATANQGSEATYESGFVIDKFPISRPNLTFSTLTVSNMSPEDSSIYLCSVVTSGQETQYFGPGTRLLVL.

The V gene is TRBV10-3, the J gene TRBJ1-4; D ambiguous. Per germline, CDR1 ENHRY and CDR2 SYGVKD. This CDR3 spans 16 amino acids. V lost 4 bases and J lost 0, with 12 bases in between. The CDR3 DNA sequence: TGTGCCATCAGTGTGAGGAGGGCCTCAACTAATGAAAAACTGTTTTTT. Translating it yields CAISVRRASTNEKLFF.

The chain is built from TRBV6-5 and TRBJ2-2; 7 bases agree with TRBD2. V lost 4 bases and J lost 5; bases outside the gene matches: 10. This CDR3 spans 16 amino acids. Germline CDR1 MNHEY, CDR2 SVGAGI. CDR3 in DNA: TGTGCCAGCAGTTCCAGCCCGGGGGGACTGACCGGGGAGCTGTTTTTT. Translation: CASSSSPGGLTGELFF.

V gene TRBV5-1 combines with J gene TRBJ1-1; D may be TRBD1 (6 bases). The CDR3 covers 13 residues. Trimming left V 5 bases short and J 1 base short, with 9 bases between. CDR1 is SGHRS and CDR2 is YFSETQ in the germline V gene. The CDR3 DNA follows: TGCGCCAGCAGAGGACAGCCGAACACTGAAGCTTTCTTT. This gives the protein CASRGQPNTEAFF.

V and J are TRBV27 and TRBJ2-3; D perhaps matches TRBD2 (6 bases). Germline V gives CDR1 MNHEY, CDR2 SMNVEV (reference sequence). V gave up 5 bases and J gave up 2 bases, with 17 bases separating them. This CDR3 region has 16 residues. Here the CDR3 reads CASSLSGVLDTDTQYF. DNA of the CDR3: TGTGCCAGCAGTCTTTCGGGAGTTTTAGACACAGATACGCAGTATTTT.

Here the CDR3 DNA reads TGTGCCAGCAGCACCGCGACAGACGCAAACTATGGCTACACCTTC. Translated: CASSTATDANYGYTF. The J gene is TRBJ1-2, the V gene TRBV7-2; a possible D gene is TRBD1 (5 bases). Germline lookup yields CDR1 SGHTA and CDR2 FQGNSA. V lost 5 bases to trimming and J lost 2 bases, with 15 bases between them. There are 15 residues in the CDR3.

The table lists this clone with a few counts. V and J are TRBV5-1 and TRBJ2-5; D is uncertain. From germline, CDR1 is SGHRS and CDR2 YFSETQ. The CDR3 length is 14 residues. The ends were cut back, 4 bases at V and 2 bases at J, with 12 bases in the middle. CDR3 residues: CASSPAGTQETQYF. The CDR3 DNA is TGCGCCAGCAGCCCGGCAGGAACTCAAGAGACCCAGTACTTC.

Turning to this clone: The sample carries other DNA sequences with the same CDR3. The chain combines TRBV4-3 with TRBJ1-1; possible D gene TRBD1, 6 bases. Trimming pared 1 base from V and 3 bases from J, leaving 12 bases between. Germline lookup yields CDR1 LGHNA and CDR2 YSLEER. This CDR3 region has 15 residues. The CDR3 region is CASSQGAGADTEAFF. Here the CDR3 DNA reads TGCGCCAGCAGCCAAGGGGCAGGGGCGGACACTGAAGCTTTCTTT.

This rearrangement joins TRBV7-8 to TRBJ2-7; D might be TRBD1 (6 bases). CDR3 length: 14 amino acids. Germline CDR1 SGHVS, CDR2 FQNEAQ. The V end was cut by 4 bases, the J end by 2 bases, with 12 bases between. CDR3 sequence reads: CASSWGPGAYEQYV. The CDR3, as DNA: TGTGCCAGCAGCTGGGGGCCAGGGGCCTACGAGCAGTACGTC.

This rearrangement joins TRBV7-6 to TRBJ2-1; 8 bases map to TRBD2. J lost 3 bases, V lost 2 bases, and 9 bases had no gene match. Germline V gene lookup returns CDR1 SGHVS and CDR2 FNYEAQ. This CDR3 is built from 17 residues. CDR3 nucleotides: TGTGCCAGCAGCTTAATCCAACGGGGGGGCTACTACAATGAGCAGTTCTTC. Amino acid sequence: CASSLIQRGGYYNEQFF.

The rearrangement links TRBV27 to TRBJ2-7, with 7 bases fitting TRBD1. Germline CDR1 is MNHEY and CDR2 is SMNVEV (reference sequence). The CDR3 consists of 16 residues. The V and J ends lost 5 bases and 5 bases, in that order; junction bases with no gene match: 15. CDR3 in amino acids: CASSPVGLAGGDEQYF. Written as DNA, the CDR3 is TGTGCCAGCAGTCCGGTCGGTCTAGCAGGGGGAGACGAGCAGTACTTC.

V is TRBV19 and J is TRBJ1-1; TRBD1 might be the D (6 bases). From germline, CDR1 is LNHDA and CDR2 SQIVND (reference sequence). V was shortened by 5 bases and J by 1 base, with 20 bases between the two germline ends. The CDR3 spans 17 residues. CDR3 region: CASSRSTGGQGNTEAFF. The CDR3 DNA reads as TGTGCCAGTAGTCGATCGACGGGGGGGCAGGGGAACACTGAAGCTTTCTTT.

By sample fraction, this clone is medium-sized. The chain combines TRBV2 with TRBJ1-2, with a tentative D call TRBD1 (5 bases). CDR1 and CDR2 from the germline V gene are SNHLY and FYNNEI. This CDR3 region has 13 residues. V lost 3 bases, J lost 8 bases, and 13 bases lay in between. The CDR3 here is CASSEGLFGGYTF. Here the CDR3 DNA reads TGTGCCAGCAGTGAGGGGCTATTCGGGGGCTACACCTTC.